The T cell receptor (beta chain) described here comes from a study of blood T cell repertoires in COVID-19. The overall study: T cells, B-cell-depleted T cells, or PBMCs supplied cDNA or gDNA.

The CDR3 runs 13 residues. The V gene's germline CDR1 is SGHDT and CDR2 YYEEEE. Trimming stripped 1 base from V and 3 bases from J, with 6 bases between. Original handling: Reference gene primers were amplified, and this amplification served to estimate nucleated cell counts. Here immunoSEQ multiplex PCR was the method, and the copy in TCRdb shows in-frame clones only, minus some. For V, J and clone size, that table is used; D and trimming come from the DNA. The sample lists 250,000 to 300,000 clones, roughly nine tenths occurring once. The sample consisted of peripheral blood. The sequence came from a woman between 40 and 50 years old who had recovered from COVID-19. V and J are TRBV5-6 and TRBJ2-3, with no clear D. The CDR3 here is CASSLLLTDTQYF. The CDR3, as DNA: TGTGCCAGCAGCTTGCTGTTAACAGATACGCAGTATTTT.